Described below is a single T cell receptor (beta chain) sequence and its context. What it binds is not known. The sample is drawn from a study of T cell repertoires in cytomegalovirus infection. For the study at large: Both a matching HLA type and CMV infection were indicated by public TCR beta signatures.

TCRdb re-called the reads with MiXCR, one entry per CDR3 protein. The sample has tens of thousands of distinct CDR3 sequences, more than 20% seen once. Notes on the study in general: The response measured ex vivo was dominated by TCR beta clonotypes (HLA-C-restricted and CMV-specific). Carriage of CMV together with the relevant HLA was identifiable through cumulative public TCR beta family frequency.

The specimen was PBMCs, sequenced either directly or after in vitro stimulation (not recorded which). The clonotype was recovered from a human donor in good health (CMV status not recorded). Some clones in this sample may be carry-over from other donors' samples.

CDR3 protein: CASFGGLGRWREGPYNEQFF. The DNA of the CDR3 is TGTGCCAGCTTCGGCGGACTAGGGAGGTGGCGGGAGGGCCCCTACAATGAGCAGTTCTTC. This chain joins TRBV6-2 or TRBV6-3 and TRBJ2-1; TRBD2 aligns across 9 bases. Per germline, CDR1 MNHEY and CDR2 SVGEGT. V lost 8 bases and J lost 2; bases outside the gene matches: 22. The CDR3 loop spans 20 amino acids.